These 2 T cell receptor beta chains were sequenced from one sample in a study of blood T cell repertoires in COVID-19. Sequencing was performed with immunoSEQ multiplex PCR; in TCRdb, only in-frame clones are kept and a portion is missing. Of a few hundred thousand clones in the sample, around 90% were seen once. The sample was PBMCs or T cells enriched from blood (not recorded which). Receptor source: a woman between 18 and 30 years old with acute COVID-19.

The chain has TRBV29-1 and TRBJ1-6; the match to TRBD1 covers 7 bases. This CDR3 has 14 residues. CDR1 and CDR2 (germline): SQVTM, ANQGSEA. Germline trimming cut 5 bases from V and 7 bases from J; bases unmatched to any gene: 8. CDR3 region: CSVWYRDSNSPLHF. The CDR3 DNA sequence: TGCAGCGTTTGGTACCGGGACAGCAATTCACCCCTCCACTTT.

The rearrangement links TRBV11-3 to TRBJ2-1, with TRBD1 as a possible D gene (7 bases). The CDR3 has 15 amino acids. Germline lookup yields CDR1 SGHNT and CDR2 YENEEA. Trimming took 3 bases from V and 6 from J, leaving 15 bases between them. CDR3 amino acids: CASSFRGDLSNEQFF. DNA for the CDR3: TGTGCCAGCAGCTTCAGGGGGGACCTCTCCAATGAGCAGTTCTTC.